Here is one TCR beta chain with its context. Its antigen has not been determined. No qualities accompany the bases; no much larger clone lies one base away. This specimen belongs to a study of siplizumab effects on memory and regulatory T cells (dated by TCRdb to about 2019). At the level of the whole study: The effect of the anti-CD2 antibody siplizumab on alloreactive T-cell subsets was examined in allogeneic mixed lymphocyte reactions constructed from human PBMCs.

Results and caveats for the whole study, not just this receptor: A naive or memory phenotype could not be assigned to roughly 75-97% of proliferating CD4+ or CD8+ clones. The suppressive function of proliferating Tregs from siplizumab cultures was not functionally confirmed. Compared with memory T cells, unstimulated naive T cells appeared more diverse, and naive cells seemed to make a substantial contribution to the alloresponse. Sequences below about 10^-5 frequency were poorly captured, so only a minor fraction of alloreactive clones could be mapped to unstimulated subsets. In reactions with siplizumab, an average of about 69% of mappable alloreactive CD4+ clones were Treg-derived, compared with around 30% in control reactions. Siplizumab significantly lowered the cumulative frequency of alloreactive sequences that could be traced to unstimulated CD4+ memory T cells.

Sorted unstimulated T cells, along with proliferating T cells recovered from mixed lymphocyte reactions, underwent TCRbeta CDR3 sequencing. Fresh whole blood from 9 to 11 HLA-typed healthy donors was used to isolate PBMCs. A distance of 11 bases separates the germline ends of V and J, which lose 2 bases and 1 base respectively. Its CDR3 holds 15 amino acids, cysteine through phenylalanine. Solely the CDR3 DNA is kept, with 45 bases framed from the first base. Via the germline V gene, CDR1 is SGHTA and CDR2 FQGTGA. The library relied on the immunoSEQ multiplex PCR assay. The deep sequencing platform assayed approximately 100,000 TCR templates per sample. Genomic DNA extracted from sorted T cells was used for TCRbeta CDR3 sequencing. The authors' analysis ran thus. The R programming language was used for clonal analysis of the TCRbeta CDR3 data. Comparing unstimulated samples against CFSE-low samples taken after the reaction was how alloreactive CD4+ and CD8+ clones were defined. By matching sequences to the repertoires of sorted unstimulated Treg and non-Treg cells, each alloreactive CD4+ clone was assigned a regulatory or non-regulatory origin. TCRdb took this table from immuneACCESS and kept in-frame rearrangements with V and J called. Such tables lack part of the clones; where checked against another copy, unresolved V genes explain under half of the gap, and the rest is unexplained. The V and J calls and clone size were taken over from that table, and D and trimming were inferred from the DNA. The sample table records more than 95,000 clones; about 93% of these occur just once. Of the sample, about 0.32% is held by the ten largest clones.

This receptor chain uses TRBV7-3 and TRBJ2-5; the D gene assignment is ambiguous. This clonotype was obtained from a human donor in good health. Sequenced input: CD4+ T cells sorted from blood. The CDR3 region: CASSLRPASQETQYF. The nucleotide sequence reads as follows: TGTGCCAGCAGCTTACGTCCGGCGTCCCAAGAGACCCAGTACTTC.